The 30 T cell receptor beta chains below all came from one sample that was sequenced in a study of cytomegalovirus exposure and HLA in healthy donors. The primer mix had 60 Vbeta and 13 Jbeta primers. The method was immunoSEQ multiplex PCR; TCRdb's version includes in-frame clones alone and lacks a portion of them. The sample lists 150,000 to 200,000 clones, approximately 79% occurring once. Input material: PBMCs. Source of these receptors: a male donor in good health and CMV-seronegative.

The chain employs TRBV7-2 and TRBJ2-1; D uncertain. Germline V gene lookup returns CDR1 SGHTA and CDR2 FQGNSA. CDR3 size: 13 residues. V was shortened by 0 bases and J by 12 bases, with 12 bases between the two germline ends. In DNA form, the CDR3 reads TGTGCCAGCAGCTTAGCGTCCAGCTACAGGCAGTTCTTC. The encoded protein is CASSLASSYRQFF.

The chain employs TRBV2 and TRBJ1-5; TRBD1 matches 10 bases. The CDR3 is 16 amino acids. With 5 bases clipped from V and 5 bases from J, the junction kept 9 bases outside the gene matches. Per the germline V gene, CDR1 is SNHLY and CDR2 is FYNNEI. CDR3 sequence: CASSYSGTGDDQPQHF. CDR3 nucleotide sequence: TGTGCCAGCAGTTATTCCGGGACAGGGGACGATCAGCCCCAGCATTTT.

The V gene is TRBV10-1, the J gene TRBJ2-5; 7 bases line up with TRBD1. Germline V lookup: CDR1 WNHNN, CDR2 SYGVQD (reference sequence). The V segment lost 2 bases and the J segment 5 bases; nucleotides outside the gene matches: 8. This CDR3 has 15 residues. CDR3 DNA sequence: TGCGCCAGCAGTGAGACAGGGGCCAAGCGGGAGACCCAGTACTTC. Its translation is CASSETGAKRETQYF.

The chain carries TRBV6-5 and TRBJ2-3; unclear D gene. CDR3 size: 13 residues. V lost 7 bases to trimming and J lost 5 bases, with 13 bases between them. CDR1 MNHEY and CDR2 SVGAGI come from the germline V gene. The DNA for the CDR3 is TGTGCCAGCACCACATCATATCTAGATACGCAGTATTTT. Translation: CASTTSYLDTQYF.

This chain links TRBV14 with TRBJ2-7; TRBD2 is a possible D gene (5 bases). Germline-derived CDR1 and CDR2 are SGHDN and FVKESK. This CDR3 is built from 16 residues. Deletions cut 2 bases from V and 6 bases from J, with 20 bases between. The CDR3 nucleotides read TGTGCCAGCAGCCAAATGAAGGCAGTCGGACTTGGCGAGCAGTACTTC. As protein: CASSQMKAVGLGEQYF. The whole variable domain, filled in from reference TRBV14 and TRBJ2-7, reads EAGVTQFPSHSVIEKGQTVTLRCDPISGHDNLYWYRRVMGKEIKFLLHFVKESKQDESGMPNNRFLAERTGGTYSTLKVQPAELEDSGVYFCASSQMKAVGLGEQYFGPGTRLTVT.

This clone was counted once. The V call is TRBV7-2, the J call TRBJ2-5, with 9 bases lining up with TRBD2. CDR3 length equals 17 residues. J lost 5 bases, V lost 5 bases, and 15 bases had no gene match. Germline values: CDR1 SGHTA, CDR2 FQGNSA. The CDR3 here is CASSHRGAGGPWETQYF. In nucleotides, the CDR3 is TGTGCCAGCAGCCATAGGGGCGCGGGGGGGCCCTGGGAGACCCAGTACTTC.

CDR3 sequence: CASSLAWTGSSPLHF. The DNA for the CDR3 is TGTGCCAGCAGCTTAGCGTGGACAGGGAGTTCACCCCTCCACTTT. This rearrangement joins TRBV7-2 to TRBJ1-6; TRBD1 agrees at 8 bases. Germline V lookup: CDR1 SGHTA, CDR2 FQGNSA. The CDR3 runs 15 residues. Trimming at V came to 0 bases and at J to 9 bases, leaving 4 bases not matched to a gene.

This chain joins TRBV7-9 and TRBJ2-7; tentative D call: TRBD2 (5 bases). Trimming shortened V by 1 base and J by 0 bases, and 13 bases separated the two germline ends. This CDR3 spans 16 amino acids. Germline lookup yields CDR1 SEHNR and CDR2 FQNEAQ (reference sequence). The CDR3 sequence: CASSLERPGNSYEQYF. CDR3 coding DNA: TGTGCCAGCAGCTTAGAGCGGCCGGGGAACTCCTACGAGCAGTACTTC.

The chain has TRBV5-4 and TRBJ2-6; no firm D call. Between the trimmed V and J ends, which lost 0 bases and 3 bases, there was a span of 10 bases. Germline-derived CDR1 and CDR2 are SGHNT and YYREEE (reference sequence). The CDR3 runs to 16 residues. The CDR3 coding sequence is TGTGCCAGCAGCTTGGCCGCAGGTAGTGGGGCCAACGTCCTGACTTTC. Its protein product is CASSLAAGSGANVLTF.

Ten or more counts support this clone. V usage is TRBV6-1 and J usage is TRBJ2-3; D gene unclear. The CDR3 has 13 residues. CDR1 is MNHNS, CDR2 SASEGT, per germline. The V end was cut by 1 base, the J end by 2 bases, with 4 bases between. The CDR3 loop is CASSEDYTDTQYF. In nucleotides, the CDR3 is TGTGCCAGCAGTGAAGACTACACAGATACGCAGTATTTT.

V and J are TRBV10-2 and TRBJ2-1; D might be TRBD1 (6 bases). CDR1 is WSHSY and CDR2 is SAAADI in the germline V gene. Between the trimmed V and J ends, which lost 6 bases and 5 bases, there was a span of 14 bases. The CDR3 has 14 amino acids. CDR3 bases: TGCGCCAGCAGCCGTCGCAGGGGAGACAATGAGCAGTTCTTC. This sequence encodes CASSRRRGDNEQFF.

Only a few counts were recorded for this clone. The chain uses TRBV9 and TRBJ1-2; the D is unclear. The CDR3 has 15 residues. The V end lost 0 bases, the J end lost 7 bases, and 16 bases lay between the germline ends. Germline assignment: CDR1 SGDLS and CDR2 YYNGEE. CDR3: CASSVGVGSLTGYTF. CDR3 nucleotide sequence: TGTGCCAGCAGCGTAGGCGTCGGGAGTCTTACTGGCTACACCTTC.

In this sample, this clone turned up a few times. The V call is TRBV5-6, the J call TRBJ1-5; 8 positions match TRBD1. V shed 2 bases, J shed 8 bases, and the junction held 6 bases outside the gene matches. This CDR3 spans 14 amino acids. CDR1 is SGHDT, CDR2 YYEEEE, per germline. The CDR3 region is CASSFTGGGEPQHF. CDR3 nucleotide sequence: TGTGCCAGCAGCTTTACAGGGGGTGGGGAGCCCCAGCATTTT.

This clone was detected only a few times. The chain links TRBV30 to TRBJ1-6, with a weak D call TRBD1 (5 bases). The CDR3 is 13 residues long. Germline CDR1 and CDR2: GTSNPN and SVGIG (reference sequence). Trimming left V 8 bases short and J 5 bases short, with 13 bases between. CDR3 nucleotides: TGTGCCGGGGGGTCCCCCGATAATTCACCCCTCCACTTT. Residues: CAGGSPDNSPLHF.

This clone has a single count. The J gene is TRBJ1-3, the V gene TRBV7-9, with 9 nucleotides matching TRBD1. Germline V gene data show CDR1 as SEHNR and CDR2 as FQNEAQ (reference sequence). The CDR3 runs 18 residues. Losses at the gene ends were 6 bases for V and 1 base for J; bases not matched to a gene: 13. The CDR3 reads CASSLTGTGYSSGNTIYF. The CDR3 region has the DNA TGTGCCAGCAGTCTCACCGGGACAGGGTATTCTTCTGGAAACACCATATATTTT.

This clone appeared a single time. V gene TRBV10-3 combines with J gene TRBJ1-3; D remains unclear. Germline CDR1 reads ENHRY; CDR2 reads SYGVKD. The CDR3 is made up of 15 amino acids. Deletions cut 3 bases from V and 1 base from J, with 10 bases between. As DNA, the CDR3 is TGTGCCATCAGTGAACTAGACGGGTCTGGAAACACCATATATTTT. It yields the protein CAISELDGSGNTIYF.

The chain combines TRBV5-1 with TRBJ2-7; 9 nucleotides agree with TRBD1. Per germline, CDR1 SGHRS and CDR2 YFSETQ. This CDR3 has 17 residues. The junction had 13 bases not matched to a gene; V was cut back by 4 bases and J by 2 bases. The CDR3 DNA follows: TGCGCCAGCAGCGTAAGGGACAGGGACAGGGTCACCTACGAGCAGTACTTC. As protein: CASSVRDRDRVTYEQYF.

Of note for this clone: Sequence at one end of the junction differs from germline and may be a read error. The same CDR3 also results from other DNA sequences found in this sample. The CDR3 is CASSLGGANLEQYF. CDR3 in DNA: TGTGCTAGCAGCTTAGGAGGCGCTAATCTCGAGCAGTACTTC. V gene TRBV11-2 combines with J gene TRBJ2-7; weak D call: TRBD2 (5 bases). CDR1 and CDR2 from the germline V gene are SGHAT and FQNNGV. The CDR3 is made up of 14 amino acids.

The V and J genes are TRBV5-1 and TRBJ2-3; D possibly corresponds to TRBD2 (7 bases). The length of the CDR3 is 16 residues. Trimming stripped 4 bases from V and 5 bases from J, with 20 bases between. In germline, CDR1 is SGHRS, CDR2 YFSETQ. CDR3 loop: CASSTPLGGALDTQYF. The CDR3 coding sequence is TGCGCCAGCAGCACCCCCTTGGGGGGGGCCCTAGATACGCAGTATTTT.

This chain joins TRBV10-3 and TRBJ1-2, with 9 bases that match TRBD1. Germline trimming cut 2 bases from V and 4 bases from J; bases unmatched to any gene: 2. CDR3 length equals 14 residues. CDR1 and CDR2 (germline): ENHRY, SYGVKD. CDR3: CAISEGQGTYGYTF. The CDR3 nucleotides are TGTGCCATCAGTGAGGGACAGGGGACCTATGGCTACACCTTC.

Points on this clone: Other DNA sequences within the sample encode an identical CDR3. V gene TRBV5-1 combines with J gene TRBJ1-5; TRBD1 is a possible D gene (5 bases). V was trimmed by 2 bases and J by 3 bases, leaving 9 bases between them. CDR3 size: 14 residues. From germline, CDR1 is SGHRS and CDR2 YFSETQ. CDR3 protein: CASSFGGDNQPQHF. DNA for the CDR3: TGCGCCAGCAGCTTTGGGGGGGACAATCAGCCCCAGCATTTT.

This CDR3 is CASSLTPAGSPLHF. CDR3 in DNA: TGTGCCAGCAGCTTAACCCCTGCAGGTTCACCCCTCCACTTT. The chain combines TRBV11-2 with TRBJ1-6; D ambiguous. V dropped 2 bases and J dropped 9 bases, with 11 bases sitting between them. CDR1 SGHAT and CDR2 FQNNGV come from the germline V gene. The CDR3 length is 14 residues.

This chain joins TRBV25-1 and TRBJ1-1; D not resolved. V lost 7 bases, J lost 0 bases, and 9 bases lay in between. CDR1 is MGHDK and CDR2 is SYGVNS in the germline V gene. This CDR3 spans 13 amino acids. The CDR3 coding sequence is TGTGCCAGCACCGGGTTGATGAACACTGAAGCTTTCTTT. Residues: CASTGLMNTEAFF. Filled out from reference TRBV25-1 and TRBJ1-1, the complete variable domain reads EADIYQTPRYLVIGTGKKITLECSQTMGHDKMYWYQQDPGMELHLIHYSYGVNSTEKGDLSSESTVSRIRTEHFPLTLESARPSHTSQYLCASTGLMNTEAFFGQGTRLTVV.

The chain recombines TRBV7-9 with TRBJ2-7; TRBD1 agrees at 7 bases. V trimming: 5 bases; J trimming: 6 bases; junction bases outside the gene matches: 10. The CDR3 spans 14 residues. The germline CDR1 and CDR2 sequences are SEHNR and FQNEAQ (reference sequence). The CDR3 is CASSTQGQTFEQYF. The DNA for the CDR3 is TGTGCCAGCAGCACCCAGGGACAGACCTTCGAGCAGTACTTC.

The chain employs TRBV6-5 and TRBJ1-1, with 11 bases that match TRBD1. The CDR3 extends over 14 amino acids. Germline-derived CDR1 and CDR2 are MNHEY and SVGAGI. The junction had 8 bases not matched to a gene; V was cut back by 9 bases and J by 5 bases. The CDR3 DNA follows: TGTGCCAGTAAGGACAGGGGGCTATGGACTGAAGCTTTCTTT. Protein: CASKDRGLWTEAFF.

The J gene is TRBJ2-3, the V gene TRBV5-4; maybe TRBD1 (6 bases). V lost 1 base and J lost 3, with 18 bases in between. CDR1 SGHNT and CDR2 YYREEE come from the germline V gene (reference sequence). The CDR3 spans 17 residues. The CDR3 protein is CASSLFQGNIGTDTQYF. CDR3 bases: TGTGCCAGCAGCTTGTTTCAGGGGAATATAGGGACAGATACGCAGTATTTT.

CDR3 nucleotide sequence: TGTGCCACTGGGGACTGGGGAGATACGCAGTATTTT. Translating it yields CATGDWGDTQYF. The rearrangement links TRBV6-1 to TRBJ2-3; a possible D gene is TRBD2 (6 bases). Trimming left V 10 bases short and J 5 bases short, with 13 bases between. The CDR3 loop spans 12 amino acids. CDR1 is MNHNS, CDR2 SASEGT, per germline.

CDR3 residues: CASSLAGGYGYTF. In DNA form, the CDR3 reads TGCGCCAGCAGCTTGGCAGGGGGCTATGGCTACACCTTC. V usage is TRBV5-1 and J usage is TRBJ1-2, with 7 bases that match TRBD1. Trimming removed 0 bases from V and 4 bases from J; junction bases left unmatched: 0. CDR3 size: 13 residues. Per the germline V gene, CDR1 is SGHRS and CDR2 is YFSETQ.

The CDR3 sequence is CASSVGQALGVNTEAFF. Here the CDR3 DNA reads TGTGCCAGCAGCGTAGGACAGGCCCTGGGGGTAAATACTGAAGCTTTCTTT. V gene TRBV9 combines with J gene TRBJ1-1; the D gene is possibly TRBD1 (6 bases). V was clipped by 0 bases and J by 5 bases, with 20 bases between them. Germline loops: CDR1 SGDLS, CDR2 YYNGEE. The CDR3 sequence is 17 residues long.

The rearrangement joins TRBV12-5 to TRBJ1-1, with TRBD1 matching 8 bases. The V and J ends lost 10 bases and 1 base, in that order; junction bases with no gene match: 5. From germline, CDR1 is LGHNT and CDR2 FRNRAP. The CDR3 covers 13 residues. The CDR3 loop reads CAIQGAGNTEAFF. CDR3 nucleotides: TGTGCTATCCAGGGGGCTGGGAACACTGAAGCTTTCTTT. Together with reference TRBV12-5 and TRBJ1-1, the CDR3 gives the full variable domain: DARVTQTPRHKVTEMGQEVTMRCQPILGHNTVFWYRQTMMQGLELLAYFRNRAPLDDSGMPKDRFSAEMPDATLATLKIQPSEPRDSAVYFCAIQGAGNTEAFFGQGTRLTVV.